Below are 13 T cell receptor beta chains sequenced from a single sample in a study of OX40 agonist ivuxolimab in advanced cancers. Clones were read by immunoSEQ multiplex PCR, and TCRdb kept only the in-frame ones, dropping some. This table holds 55,000 to 70,000 clones, more than 70% found once. Sequenced material: CD4+ or CD8+ T cells sorted from blood, taken in a trial of the OX40 agonist ivuxolimab. The receptors were sampled from an adult with an advanced solid tumor such as melanoma, head and neck, liver or kidney cancer.

The rearrangement joins TRBV5-1 to TRBJ2-3; no reliable D call. CDR1 is SGHRS and CDR2 is YFSETQ in the germline V gene. This CDR3 is 16 amino acids long. V was trimmed by 0 bases and J by 1 base, leaving 12 bases between them. The CDR3 spells CASSLAITTGTDTQYF. As DNA, the CDR3 is TGCGCCAGCAGCTTGGCCATAACTACCGGCACAGATACGCAGTATTTT.

This chain uses TRBV18 with TRBJ2-1, with D possibly matching TRBD1 (6 bases). Trimming removed 6 bases at V and 5 bases at J, with 11 bases between. CDR1 and CDR2 from the germline V gene are KGHSH and LQKENI. The CDR3 has 13 residues. The CDR3 is CASSLGQNNEQFF. CDR3 in DNA: TGTGCCAGCTCCCTGGGACAAAACAATGAGCAGTTCTTC.

The genes are TRBV25-1 and TRBJ2-1; 9 bases agree with TRBD1. This CDR3 region has 16 residues. The germline CDR1 and CDR2 sequences are MGHDK and SYGVNS. The ends lost 4 bases at V and 4 bases at J; junction bases unmatched: 8. For the CDR3, the DNA is TGTGCCAGCAGTGGCCCCGGGACAGGGATTTACAATGAGCAGTTCTTC. Protein product: CASSGPGTGIYNEQFF.

The rearrangement uses TRBV29-1 and TRBJ1-2; D remains unclear. The length of the CDR3 is 15 residues. Germline V lookup: CDR1 SQVTM, CDR2 ANQGSEA. V was clipped by 1 base and J by 8 bases, with 20 bases between them. The CDR3 nucleotides read TGCAGCGTTGAAGGGGCAGGTACCCTCATAGGGGGCTACACCTTC. As protein: CSVEGAGTLIGGYTF. Drawing the rest from reference TRBV29-1 and TRBJ1-2, the complete variable domain is SAVISQKPSRDICQRGTSLTIQCQVDSQVTMMFWYRQQPGQSLTLIATANQGSEATYESGFVIDKFPISRPNLTFSTLTVSNMSPEDSSIYLCSVEGAGTLIGGYTFGSGTRLTVV.

The chain is built from TRBV7-2 and TRBJ2-1; D remains unclear. The V end was cut by 9 bases, the J end by 0 bases, with 9 bases between. CDR1 is SGHTA, CDR2 FQGNSA, per germline. The CDR3 loop spans 13 amino acids. The CDR3 here is CARTDGSYNEQFF. Written as DNA, the CDR3 is TGTGCCAGGACGGACGGCTCCTACAATGAGCAGTTCTTC.

The chain combines TRBV6-1 with TRBJ1-2; D may be TRBD1 (6 bases). Germline CDR1 reads MNHNS; CDR2 reads SASEGT. V was cut by 6 bases and J by 8 bases, with 13 bases left in between. The length of the CDR3 is 12 residues. For the CDR3, the DNA is TGTGCCAGCAGGGGGACATCGAACGGCTACACCTTC. Translated: CASRGTSNGYTF.

CDR3 residues: CASSLTGQLFTYEQYF. The CDR3 region has the DNA TGTGCCAGCAGCCTCACAGGACAGCTATTTACCTACGAGCAGTACTTC. V gene TRBV27 combines with J gene TRBJ2-7, with a possible D match to TRBD1 (6 bases). Germline V gene sequence: CDR1 MNHEY, CDR2 SMNVEV (reference sequence). The CDR3 consists of 16 residues. V was clipped by 6 bases and J by 2 bases, with 20 bases between them.

The rearrangement uses TRBV7-9 and TRBJ1-2; 7 nucleotides match TRBD1. Losses at the gene ends were 6 bases for V and 8 bases for J; bases not matched to a gene: 9. The CDR3 is made up of 13 amino acids. CDR1 is SEHNR and CDR2 is FQNEAQ in the germline V gene (reference sequence). The CDR3 nucleotides are TGTGCCAGCAGTCTTCCGGGACAGTGGGGCTACACCTTC. Translating it yields CASSLPGQWGYTF. The full variable domain, completed using reference TRBV7-9 and TRBJ1-2, is DTGVSQNPRHKITKRGQNVTFRCDPISEHNRLYWYRQTLGQGPEFLTYFQNEAQLEKSRLLSDRFSAERPKGSFSTLEIQRTEQGDSAMYLCASSLPGQWGYTFGSGTRLTVV.

The chain couples TRBV2 to TRBJ2-3, with TRBD2 as a possible D gene (6 bases). CDR1 is SNHLY and CDR2 is FYNNEI in the germline V gene. V was clipped by 9 bases and J by 1 base, with 14 bases between them. The CDR3 has 14 residues. DNA for the CDR3: TGTGCCAGTAGAGGCCCGGGGGGCACAGATACGCAGTATTTT. It is translated as CASRGPGGTDTQYF. Based on the CDR3 plus reference TRBV2 and TRBJ2-3, the full variable domain is EPEVTQTPSHQVTQMGQEVILRCVPISNHLYFYWYRQILGQKVEFLVSFYNNEISEKSEIFDDQFSVERPDGSNFTLKIRSTKLEDSAMYFCASRGPGGTDTQYFGPGTRLTVL.

This chain connects TRBV13 to TRBJ2-6, with 13 bases that match TRBD2. This CDR3 is built from 19 residues. Germline values: CDR1 PRHDT, CDR2 FYEKMQ (reference sequence). V shed 4 bases and J 1 base; nucleotides not matched to a gene: 7. The CDR3 coding sequence is TGTGCCAGCAGCTCTACGCCGGGACTAGCGGGGTCTGGGGCCAACGTCCTGACTTTC. This gives the protein CASSSTPGLAGSGANVLTF.

This chain connects TRBV6-6 to TRBJ2-7; D possibly corresponds to TRBD2 (6 bases). V was trimmed by 2 bases and J by 2 bases, leaving 13 bases between them. There are 15 residues in the CDR3. The V gene's germline CDR1 is MNHNY and CDR2 SVGAGI (reference sequence). The CDR3 DNA is TGTGCCAGCAGTTACGCCGGGGGTCCTACCTACGAGCAGTACTTC. This gives the protein CASSYAGGPTYEQYF.

CDR3 amino acids: CASSLEAGEYGYTF. For the CDR3, the DNA is TGTGCCAGCAGCTTGGAGGCAGGAGAATATGGCTACACCTTC. This rearrangement joins TRBV7-2 to TRBJ1-2; no reliable D call. Per germline, CDR1 SGHTA and CDR2 FQGNSA. CDR3 size: 14 residues. V lost 3 bases and J 5 bases, leaving 13 bases between the germline ends.

The gene calls are TRBV6-1 and TRBJ2-1, with 9 bases lining up with TRBD1. CDR1 MNHNS and CDR2 SASEGT come from the germline V gene. V shed 4 bases and J 5 bases; nucleotides not matched to a gene: 6. This CDR3 contains 15 residues. CDR3 nucleotide sequence: TGTGCCAGCAGTGGAACGGGACAGGGCAACAATGAGCAGTTCTTC. It codes for CASSGTGQGNNEQFF.